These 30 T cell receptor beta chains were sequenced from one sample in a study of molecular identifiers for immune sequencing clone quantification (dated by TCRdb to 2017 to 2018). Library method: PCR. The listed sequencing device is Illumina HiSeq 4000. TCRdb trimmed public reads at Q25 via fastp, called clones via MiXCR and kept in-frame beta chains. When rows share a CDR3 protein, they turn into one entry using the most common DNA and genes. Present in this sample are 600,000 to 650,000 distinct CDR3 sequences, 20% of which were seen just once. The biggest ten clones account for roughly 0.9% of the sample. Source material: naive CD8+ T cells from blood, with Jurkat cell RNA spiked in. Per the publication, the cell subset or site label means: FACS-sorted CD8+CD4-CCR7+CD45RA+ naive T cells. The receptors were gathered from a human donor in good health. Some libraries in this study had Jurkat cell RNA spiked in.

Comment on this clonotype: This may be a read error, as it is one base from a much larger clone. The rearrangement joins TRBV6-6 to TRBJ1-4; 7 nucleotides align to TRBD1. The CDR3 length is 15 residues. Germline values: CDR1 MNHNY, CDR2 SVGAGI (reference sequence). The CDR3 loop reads CASSYTRGRNEKLVF. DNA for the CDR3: TGTGCCAGCAGTTATACGAGGGGGCGTAATGAAAAACTGGTTTTT.

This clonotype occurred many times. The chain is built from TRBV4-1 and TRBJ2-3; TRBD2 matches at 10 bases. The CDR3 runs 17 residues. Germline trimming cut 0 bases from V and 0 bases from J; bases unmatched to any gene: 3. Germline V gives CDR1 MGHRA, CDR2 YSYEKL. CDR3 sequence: CASSQEVAGGSTDTQYF. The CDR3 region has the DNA TGCGCCAGCAGCCAAGAGGTAGCGGGGGGAAGCACAGATACGCAGTATTTT.

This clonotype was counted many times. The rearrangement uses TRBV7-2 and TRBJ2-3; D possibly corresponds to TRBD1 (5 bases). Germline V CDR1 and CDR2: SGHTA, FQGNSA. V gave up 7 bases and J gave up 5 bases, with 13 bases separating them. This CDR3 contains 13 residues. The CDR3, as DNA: TGTGCCAGCACCAGTCAGGGTGGAGATACGCAGTATTTT. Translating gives CASTSQGGDTQYF.

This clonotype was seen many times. In nucleotides, the CDR3 is TGCGCCAGCAGCCAAGATCGGGCAGGGGGCTGGACTGAAGCTTTCTTT. Its protein product is CASSQDRAGGWTEAFF. The chain is built from TRBV4-3 and TRBJ1-1; 8 bases are shared with TRBD1. The germline V gene encodes CDR1 LGHNA and CDR2 YSLEER. V lost 0 bases to trimming and J lost 5 bases; unmatched junction nucleotides: 8. The CDR3 consists of 16 residues.

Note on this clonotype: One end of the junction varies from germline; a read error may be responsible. The CDR3 region has the DNA TGTGCCAGCAGCTTAATCCCTTGGCACCTGGAGCGGTTCTTC. This gives the protein CASSLIPWHLERFF. V gene TRBV11-2 combines with J gene TRBJ2-1; D uncertain. The CDR3 spans 14 residues. CDR1 is SGHAT, CDR2 FQNNGV, per germline.

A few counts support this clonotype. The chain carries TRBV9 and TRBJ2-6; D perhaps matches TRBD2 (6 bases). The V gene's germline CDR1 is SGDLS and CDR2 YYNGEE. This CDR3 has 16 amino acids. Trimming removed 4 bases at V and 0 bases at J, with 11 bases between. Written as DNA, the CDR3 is TGTGCCAGCAGCCTCGACGGGGGCTCTGGGGCCAACGTCCTGACTTTC. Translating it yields CASSLDGGSGANVLTF.

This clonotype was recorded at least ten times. For the CDR3, the DNA is TGTGCCAGCGCAAGCCCCGCCTCCTACGAGCAGTACTTC. Translated: CASASPASYEQYF. The chain joins TRBV28 to TRBJ2-7; no reliable D call. V dropped 8 bases and J dropped 0 bases, with 11 bases sitting between them. Germline assignment: CDR1 MDHEN and CDR2 SYDVKM. This CDR3 is 13 amino acids long.

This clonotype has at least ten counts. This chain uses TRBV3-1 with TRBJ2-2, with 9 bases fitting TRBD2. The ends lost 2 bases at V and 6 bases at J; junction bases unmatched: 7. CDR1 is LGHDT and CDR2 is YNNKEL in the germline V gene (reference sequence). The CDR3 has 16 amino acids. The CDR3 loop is CASSQPGTSLAGELFF. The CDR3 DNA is TGTGCCAGCAGCCAACCCGGGACTAGCCTCGCCGGGGAGCTGTTTTTT.

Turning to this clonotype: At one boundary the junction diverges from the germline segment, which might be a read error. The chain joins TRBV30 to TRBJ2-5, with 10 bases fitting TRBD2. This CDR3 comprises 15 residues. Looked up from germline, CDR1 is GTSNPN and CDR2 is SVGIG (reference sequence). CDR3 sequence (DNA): TGTGCCAGGATCAGGACTAGCGGCTTATCTGAGACACAGTACTTC. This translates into CARIRTSGLSETQYF.

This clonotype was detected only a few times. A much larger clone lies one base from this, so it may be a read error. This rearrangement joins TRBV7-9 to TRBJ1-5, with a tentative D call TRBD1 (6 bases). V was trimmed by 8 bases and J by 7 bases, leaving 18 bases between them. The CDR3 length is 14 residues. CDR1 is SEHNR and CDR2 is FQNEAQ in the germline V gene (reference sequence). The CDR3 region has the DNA TGTGCCAGCGGCCCCTCGACAGGCGGCCAGCCCCAGCATTTT. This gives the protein CASGPSTGGQPQHF.

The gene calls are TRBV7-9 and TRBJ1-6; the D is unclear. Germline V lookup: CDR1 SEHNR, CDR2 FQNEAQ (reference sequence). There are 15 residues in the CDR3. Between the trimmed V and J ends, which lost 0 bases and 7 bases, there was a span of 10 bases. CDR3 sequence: CASSLARGGNSPLHF. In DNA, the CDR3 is TGTGCCAGCAGCTTAGCCCGGGGAGGCAATTCACCCCTCCACTTT.

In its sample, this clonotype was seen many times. Here the CDR3 reads CASSQGEGAIYEQYF. The CDR3 region has the DNA TGCGCCAGCAGCCAGGGGGAAGGGGCCATCTACGAGCAGTACTTC. The chain links TRBV5-1 to TRBJ2-7; 7 nucleotides line up with TRBD1. CDR1 SGHRS and CDR2 YFSETQ come from the germline V gene. Losses at the gene ends were 4 bases for V and 3 bases for J; bases not matched to a gene: 10. The CDR3 runs 15 residues.

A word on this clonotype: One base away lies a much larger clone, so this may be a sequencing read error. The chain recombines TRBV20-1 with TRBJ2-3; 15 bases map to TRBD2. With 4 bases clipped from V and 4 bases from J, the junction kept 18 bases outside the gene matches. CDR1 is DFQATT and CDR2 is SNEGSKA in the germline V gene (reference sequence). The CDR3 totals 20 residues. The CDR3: CSANDLPGLAGGHAADTQYF. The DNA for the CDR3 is TGCAGTGCTAACGATTTACCGGGACTAGCGGGAGGCCATGCAGCAGATACGCAGTATTTT.

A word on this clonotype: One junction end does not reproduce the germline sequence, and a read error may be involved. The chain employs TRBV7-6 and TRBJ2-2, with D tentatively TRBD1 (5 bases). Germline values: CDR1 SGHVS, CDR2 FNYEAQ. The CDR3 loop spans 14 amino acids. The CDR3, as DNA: TGTGCCAGCAGCCAGTTAACGGACACCTGGGAGCTGTTTTTT. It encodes CASSQLTDTWELFF.

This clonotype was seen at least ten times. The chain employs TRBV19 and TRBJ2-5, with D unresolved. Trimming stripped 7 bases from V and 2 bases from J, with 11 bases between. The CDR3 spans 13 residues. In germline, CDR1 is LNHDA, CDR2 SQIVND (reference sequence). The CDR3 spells CASTSYGQETQYF. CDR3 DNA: TGTGCCAGTACCTCATACGGGCAAGAGACCCAGTACTTC.

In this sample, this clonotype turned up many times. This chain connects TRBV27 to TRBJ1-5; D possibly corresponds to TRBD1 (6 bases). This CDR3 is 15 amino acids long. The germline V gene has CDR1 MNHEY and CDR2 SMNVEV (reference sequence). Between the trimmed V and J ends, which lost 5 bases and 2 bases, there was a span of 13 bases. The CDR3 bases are TGTGCCAGCAGTGTGGGGGCGCATGGCAATCAGCCCCAGCATTTT. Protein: CASSVGAHGNQPQHF.

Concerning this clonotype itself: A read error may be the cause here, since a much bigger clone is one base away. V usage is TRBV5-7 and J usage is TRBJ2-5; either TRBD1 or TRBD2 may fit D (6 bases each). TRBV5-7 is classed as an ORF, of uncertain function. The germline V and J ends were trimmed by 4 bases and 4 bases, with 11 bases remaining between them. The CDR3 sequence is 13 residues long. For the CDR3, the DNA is TGTGCCAGCAGCCCCGGGGGCCGAGAGACCCAGTACTTC. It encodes CASSPGGRETQYF.

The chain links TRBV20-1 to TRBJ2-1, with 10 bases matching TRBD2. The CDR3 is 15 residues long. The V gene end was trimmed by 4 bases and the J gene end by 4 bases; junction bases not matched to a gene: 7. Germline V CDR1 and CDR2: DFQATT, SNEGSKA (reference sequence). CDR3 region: CSATSTSGTYNEQFF. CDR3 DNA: TGCAGTGCTACCTCAACTAGCGGGACTTACAATGAGCAGTTCTTC.

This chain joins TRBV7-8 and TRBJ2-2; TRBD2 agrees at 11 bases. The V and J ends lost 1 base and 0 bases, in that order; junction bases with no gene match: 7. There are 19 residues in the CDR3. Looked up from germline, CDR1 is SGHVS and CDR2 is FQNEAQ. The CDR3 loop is CASSLDLAGGISNTGELFF. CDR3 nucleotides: TGTGCCAGCAGCTTAGATCTAGCGGGGGGAATATCGAACACCGGGGAGCTGTTTTTT.

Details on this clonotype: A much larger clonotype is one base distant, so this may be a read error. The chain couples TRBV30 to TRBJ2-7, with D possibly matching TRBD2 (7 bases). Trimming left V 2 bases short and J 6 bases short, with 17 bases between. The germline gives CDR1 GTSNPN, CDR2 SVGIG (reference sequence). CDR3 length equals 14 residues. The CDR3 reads CAWSSGGTLCEQYF. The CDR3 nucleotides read TGTGCCTGGAGTTCCGGGGGGACACTGTGCGAGCAGTACTTC.

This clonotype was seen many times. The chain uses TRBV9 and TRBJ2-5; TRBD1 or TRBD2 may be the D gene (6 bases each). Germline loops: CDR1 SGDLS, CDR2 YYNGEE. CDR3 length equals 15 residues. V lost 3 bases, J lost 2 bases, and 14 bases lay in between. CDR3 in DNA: TGTGCCAGCAGCGCCAGGGGACTTACGCAAGAGACCCAGTACTTC. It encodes CASSARGLTQETQYF. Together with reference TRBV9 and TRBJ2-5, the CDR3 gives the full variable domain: DSGVTQTPKHLITATGQRVTLRCSPRSGDLSVYWYQQSLDQGLQFLIQYYNGEERAKGNILERFSAQQFPDLHSELNLSSLELGDSALYFCASSARGLTQETQYFGPGTRLLVL.

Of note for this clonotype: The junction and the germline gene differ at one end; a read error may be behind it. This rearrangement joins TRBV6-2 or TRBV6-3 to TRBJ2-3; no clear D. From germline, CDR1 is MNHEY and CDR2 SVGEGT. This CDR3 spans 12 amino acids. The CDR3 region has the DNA TGTGCCAGCAGTCGGAACACAGATACGCAGTGTTTT. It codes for CASSRNTDTQCF.

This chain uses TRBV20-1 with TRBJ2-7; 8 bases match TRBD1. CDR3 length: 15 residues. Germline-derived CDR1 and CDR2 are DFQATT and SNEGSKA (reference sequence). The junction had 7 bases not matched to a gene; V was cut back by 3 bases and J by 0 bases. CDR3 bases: TGCAGTGCTAGGGTCGTGACAGGGGTCTCCTACGAGCAGTACTTC. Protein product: CSARVVTGVSYEQYF.

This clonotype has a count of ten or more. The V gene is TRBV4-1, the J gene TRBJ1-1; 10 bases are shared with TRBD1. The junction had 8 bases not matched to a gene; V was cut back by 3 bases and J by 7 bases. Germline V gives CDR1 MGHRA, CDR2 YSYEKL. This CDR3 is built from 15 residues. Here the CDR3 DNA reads TGCGCCAGCAGCCATCCGGGACAGGGGAATATTGAAGCTTTCTTT. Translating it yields CASSHPGQGNIEAFF.

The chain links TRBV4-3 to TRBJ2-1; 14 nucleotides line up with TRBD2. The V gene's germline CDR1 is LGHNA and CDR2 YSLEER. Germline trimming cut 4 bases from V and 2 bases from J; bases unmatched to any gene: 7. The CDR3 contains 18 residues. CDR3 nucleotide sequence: TGCGCCAGCAGCCCGGGACTAGCGGGAGACCCTACCTACAATGAGCAGTTCTTC. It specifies CASSPGLAGDPTYNEQFF.

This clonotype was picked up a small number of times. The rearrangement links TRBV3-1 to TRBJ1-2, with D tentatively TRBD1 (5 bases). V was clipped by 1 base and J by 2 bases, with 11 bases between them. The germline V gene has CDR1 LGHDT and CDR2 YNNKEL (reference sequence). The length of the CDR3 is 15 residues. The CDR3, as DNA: TGTGCCAGCAGCCAAGGAGCGACAGCGAACTATGGCTACACCTTC. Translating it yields CASSQGATANYGYTF.

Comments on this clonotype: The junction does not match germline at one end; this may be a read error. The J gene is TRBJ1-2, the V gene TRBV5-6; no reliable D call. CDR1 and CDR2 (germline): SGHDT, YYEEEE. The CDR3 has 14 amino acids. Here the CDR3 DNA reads TGTGCCAGCAGCTTTTACGTCAGCCCAAGCGGCTTGGCCTTC. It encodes CASSFYVSPSGLAF.

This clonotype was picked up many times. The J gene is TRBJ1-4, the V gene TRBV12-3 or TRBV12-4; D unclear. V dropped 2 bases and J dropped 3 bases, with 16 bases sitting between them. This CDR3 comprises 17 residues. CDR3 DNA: TGTGCCAGCAGTTTATCTCCTGGGCGGGAGGCTAATGAAAAACTGTTTTTT. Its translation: CASSLSPGREANEKLFF.

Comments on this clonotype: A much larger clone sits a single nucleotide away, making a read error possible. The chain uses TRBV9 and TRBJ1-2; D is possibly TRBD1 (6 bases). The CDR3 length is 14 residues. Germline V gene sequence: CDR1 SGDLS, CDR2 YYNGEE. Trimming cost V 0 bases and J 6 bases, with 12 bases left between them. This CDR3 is CASSVGAGDHGYTF. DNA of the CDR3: TGTGCCAGCAGCGTAGGGGCAGGGGACCATGGCTACACCTTC.

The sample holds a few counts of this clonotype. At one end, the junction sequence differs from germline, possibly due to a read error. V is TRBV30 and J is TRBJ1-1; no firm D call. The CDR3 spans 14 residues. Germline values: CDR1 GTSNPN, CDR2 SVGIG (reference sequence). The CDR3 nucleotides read TGTGCCCGGAGTGTAAGGGCCGATGGCACTGAAGCTTTCTTT. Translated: CARSVRADGTEAFF.